The rows below give T cell receptor beta chains drawn from one sample of a study of T cell responses to AZD1222 COVID-19 vaccine. Data came from immunoSEQ multiplex PCR; TCRdb stores just in-frame clones and leaves some out. Altogether 140,000 to 150,000 clones are present, roughly 91% being singletons, with the ten largest covering over 7.5%. The sample in question was peripheral blood, obtained on day 0 of AZD1222 vaccination. These receptors were collected from an adult in good health. Each CDR3 is given with its conserved first and last residue. D genes are given only for firm matches. For some rows the clone size is stated as once, few or many, or as a class when expanded; others skip it.

cdr3_nt cdr3_aa clone_size j_call d_call v_call
TGTGCCAGCAGCCTCCGGCCCCCGGGACGTGGCTACACCTTC CASSLRPPGRGYTF . TRBJ1-2 . TRBV7-9
TGTGCCAGTAGTATCGGTACGTTCCTTAGCAATCAGCCCCAGCATTTT CASSIGTFLSNQPQHF . TRBJ1-5 . TRBV19
TGTGCCAGCAGTTATGACAGCAATCAGCCCCAGCATTTT CASSYDSNQPQHF . TRBJ1-5 . TRBV12-3/TRBV12-4
TGTGCCAGCAGTTACGGGACAGGAGGCGTCGAAGCTTTCTTT CASSYGTGGVEAFF . TRBJ1-1 TRBD1 TRBV6-5
TGTGCCGGAACGGTGGCTGAAGAGGATGGCTACACCTTC CAGTVAEEDGYTF . TRBJ1-2 . TRBV5-5
TGTGCCTGGAGTGTGATAGTGTCGGGGTACGCTTTCTTT CAWSVIVSGYAFF . TRBJ1-1 . TRBV30
TGTGCCAGCAGCCCCCGGACAGGGGATGGCTACACCTTC CASSPRTGDGYTF . TRBJ1-2 TRBD1 TRBV14
TGTGCCAGCAGTGTTGGGCGAAAGTTCAGCAATCAGCCCCAGCATTTT CASSVGRKFSNQPQHF . TRBJ1-5 . TRBV6-1
TGTGCCAGCAGTTGGACCGAAGGAACTGAAGCTTTCTTT CASSWTEGTEAFF . TRBJ1-1 . TRBV6-2/TRBV6-3
TGCGCCAGCAGTGAGTCGACTAGCGGTAACTCCTACAATGAGCAGTTCTTC CASSESTSGNSYNEQFF . TRBJ2-1 TRBD2 TRBV10-2
TGTGCCAGTAGCTTCGGCCAGAACCTGAACACTGAAGCTTTCTTT CASSFGQNLNTEAFF few TRBJ1-1 . TRBV19
TGTGCCAGCAGTTGGCAGTACGTCTCTGGAAACACCATATATTTT CASSWQYVSGNTIYF . TRBJ1-3 . TRBV28
TGTGCCAGCAGCGTAGACAGGGGAATCTCCTATAATTCACCCCTCCACTTT CASSVDRGISYNSPLHF . TRBJ1-6 TRBD1 TRBV7-9
TGTGCCAGCAGTCCCGGACAGGGTTATATGAACACTGAAGCTTTCTTT CASSPGQGYMNTEAFF . TRBJ1-1 TRBD1 TRBV27
TGTGCCAGCTCACCAAACCCCCCAACTAATGAAAAACTGTTTTTT CASSPNPPTNEKLFF . TRBJ1-4 . TRBV18
TGCAGTGCTAGTGGGACTGGAGGGGAGCTGTTTTTT CSASGTGGELFF . TRBJ2-2 . TRBV20-1
TGTGCCAGCAGTGAACCCTGGACAGATAACTATGGCTACACCTTC CASSEPWTDNYGYTF . TRBJ1-2 . TRBV6-1
TGCGCCAGCAGCTTTCAGGGGGCGAGAAATCAGCCCCAGCATTTT CASSFQGARNQPQHF . TRBJ1-5 TRBD1 TRBV5-1
TGTGCCAGCAGCTTTGGCGGTCGATCCGAGGCCTACGAGCAGTACTTC CASSFGGRSEAYEQYF . TRBJ2-7 . TRBV5-4
TGTGCCAGCAGCCTTCCACGGGGTGAGCAGTTCTTC CASSLPRGEQFF . TRBJ2-1 . TRBV7-8
TGTGCCAGTAGTCCTTCACTGCTTATTCACCAGGTCGAGCAGTTCTTC CASSPSLLIHQVEQFF . TRBJ2-1 . TRBV19
TGCGCCAGCAGCCACAAGGGGGCACAGGGAATGGGCACTGAAGCTTTCTTT CASSHKGAQGMGTEAFF . TRBJ1-1 TRBD1 TRBV4-1
TGTGCCAGCAGCTTGGCAGCGTCCGAGGGCTATGGCTACACCTTC CASSLAASEGYGYTF . TRBJ1-2 . TRBV5-4
TGTGCCAGTAGTATTGCGTGGACAGGGGGATCCTATAATTCACCCCTCCACTTT CASSIAWTGGSYNSPLHF . TRBJ1-6 TRBD1 TRBV19
TGTGCCAGCAGCTTAGCGACCCTCACAGATACGCAGTATTTT CASSLATLTDTQYF . TRBJ2-3 . TRBV7-2
TGTGCCAGCTCGACGACAGGCAATGAGCAGTTCTTC CASSTTGNEQFF . TRBJ2-1 . TRBV27
TGTGCCAGCAGTTACGACCCCGGACAGGGAATGTCTGAAGCTTTCTTT CASSYDPGQGMSEAFF . TRBJ1-1 TRBD1 TRBV6-2/TRBV6-3
TGTGCCAGCAGTTTAACCGGGCGCACCATATATTTT CASSLTGRTIYF . TRBJ1-3 . TRBV28